One and the same sample provided the 19 T cell receptor beta chains below, sequenced in a study of blood T cell repertoires in COVID-19. Clones were read by immunoSEQ multiplex PCR, and TCRdb kept only the in-frame ones, dropping some. This table holds roughly 150,000 clones, about 81% found once. Material for sequencing was peripheral blood. The receptors originated from a human donor in a cohort sampled during active COVID-19.

This clone was detected once. The chain carries TRBV7-2 and TRBJ2-1; TRBD1 matches 7 bases. Unmatched junction bases numbered 6, after V lost 5 bases and J lost 2 bases. The CDR3 is 15 residues long. Germline lookup yields CDR1 SGHTA and CDR2 FQGNSA. The CDR3 here is CASSAEGATYNEQFF. The CDR3 DNA reads TGTGCCAGCAGCGCCGAGGGGGCGACCTACAATGAGCAGTTCTTC.

The rearrangement joins TRBV11-2 to TRBJ2-1; TRBD1 matches 8 bases. Looked up from germline, CDR1 is SGHAT and CDR2 is FQNNGV. This CDR3 is 15 amino acids long. V lost 4 bases and J lost 0; bases outside the gene matches: 2. The CDR3 nucleotides read TGTGCCAGCAGCTCTGACAGGGGCTCCTACAATGAGCAGTTCTTC. Its protein is CASSSDRGSYNEQFF.

The chain recombines TRBV11-2 with TRBJ2-3; 12 positions agree with TRBD2. The junction had 2 bases not matched to a gene; V was cut back by 1 base and J by 6 bases. The CDR3 length is 15 residues. Germline CDR1 reads SGHAT; CDR2 reads FQNNGV. The CDR3 DNA is TGTGCCAGCAGCTTAGGGACTAGCGGGGAGGATACGCAGTATTTT. Translated, it gives CASSLGTSGEDTQYF.

This chain connects TRBV2 to TRBJ2-7, with 8 bases that match TRBD2. This CDR3 comprises 14 residues. With V trimmed by 10 bases and J by 5 bases, 13 bases remained unmatched. Germline V gene sequence: CDR1 SNHLY, CDR2 FYNNEI. The CDR3 loop reads CATQGLVNSHEQYF. In nucleotides, the CDR3 is TGTGCCACTCAGGGACTAGTCAATTCCCACGAGCAGTACTTC.

The rearrangement joins TRBV5-1 to TRBJ2-3; 8 bases are shared with TRBD2. The CDR3 extends over 15 amino acids. Trimming cost V 0 bases and J 6 bases; bases outside gene matches: 6. Germline V CDR1 and CDR2: SGHRS, YFSETQ. This chain's CDR3 is CASSLGRGGRDTQYF. As DNA, the CDR3 is TGCGCCAGCAGCTTGGGACGGGGGGGCCGGGATACGCAGTATTTT.

The chain is built from TRBV7-9 and TRBJ1-1; 9 positions match TRBD1. The germline V gene encodes CDR1 SEHNR and CDR2 FQNEAQ (reference sequence). The CDR3 has 15 residues. Germline trimming cut 6 bases from V and 12 bases from J; bases unmatched to any gene: 17. The CDR3 here is CASRTSPGQGSQTFF. The CDR3 coding sequence is TGTGCCAGCAGAACGAGCCCGGGACAGGGAAGTCAAACTTTCTTT.

The chain couples TRBV5-1 to TRBJ2-5; 12 bases are a match to TRBD1. This CDR3 contains 15 residues. Germline V gives CDR1 SGHRS, CDR2 YFSETQ. With 4 bases clipped from V and 5 bases from J, the junction kept 6 bases outside the gene matches. CDR3 DNA sequence: TGCGCCAGCAGCGGGGGGACAGGGGGCCGGGAGACCCAGTACTTC. Translation gives CASSGGTGGRETQYF.

The chain is built from TRBV3-1 (or the pseudogene TRBV3-2) and TRBJ2-5; 8 nucleotides match TRBD1. The CDR3 totals 15 residues. The germline CDR1 and CDR2 sequences are LGHDT and YNNKEL (reference sequence). The junction had 6 bases not matched to a gene; V was cut back by 4 bases and J by 2 bases. The CDR3 DNA sequence: TGTGCCAGCAGCCCTGGGACAGGCCTACAAGAGACCCAGTACTTC. Its translation: CASSPGTGLQETQYF.

V gene TRBV19 combines with J gene TRBJ2-2, with unresolved D. Looked up from germline, CDR1 is LNHDA and CDR2 is SQIVND (reference sequence). The CDR3 has 15 residues. V was trimmed by 2 bases and J by 1 base, leaving 8 bases between them. For the CDR3, the DNA is TGTGCCAGTAGTATAAACAGCCTGAACACCGGGGAGCTGTTTTTT. It translates to CASSINSLNTGELFF.

This clone has at least ten counts. This sequence joins TRBV7-2 and TRBJ2-5; maybe TRBD1 (6 bases). Germline CDR1 reads SGHTA; CDR2 reads FQGNSA. The V end was cut by 1 base, the J end by 1 base, with 16 bases between. The CDR3 spans 17 residues. The chain's CDR3 is CASSLGWAQGSQETQYF. The DNA of the CDR3 is TGTGCCAGCAGCTTAGGTTGGGCTCAGGGGAGCCAAGAGACCCAGTACTTC. Supplemented by reference TRBV7-2 and TRBJ2-5, the full variable domain reads GAGVSQSPSNKVTEKGKDVELRCDPISGHTALYWYRQSLGQGLEFLIYFQGNSAPDKSGLPSDRFSAERTGGSVSTLTIQRTQQEDSAVYLCASSLGWAQGSQETQYFGPGTRLLVL.

This rearrangement joins TRBV3-1 (or the pseudogene TRBV3-2) to TRBJ1-4; 10 nucleotides match TRBD1. The CDR3 runs 17 residues. V gave up 0 bases and J gave up 6 bases; unmatched junction bases: 7. Germline CDR1 LGHDT, CDR2 YNNKEL (reference sequence). Here the CDR3 DNA reads TGTGCCAGCAGCCAAGATCTGGGGGGGACAGGGGATGAAAAACTGTTTTTT. It is translated as CASSQDLGGTGDEKLFF.

This clone was counted between two and nine times. This rearrangement joins TRBV30 to TRBJ1-1; 7 bases fit TRBD1. The CDR3 consists of 13 residues. In germline, CDR1 is GTSNPN, CDR2 SVGIG (reference sequence). V shed 5 bases and J 0 bases; nucleotides not matched to a gene: 3. CDR3 in amino acids: CAWYRGMNTEAFF. In DNA, the CDR3 is TGTGCCTGGTACAGGGGAATGAACACTGAAGCTTTCTTT.

The chain is built from TRBV9 and TRBJ1-1; 10 positions match TRBD1. The CDR3 extends over 16 amino acids. Trimming cost V 3 bases and J 0 bases; bases outside gene matches: 5. Germline V gene lookup returns CDR1 SGDLS and CDR2 YYNGEE. DNA of the CDR3: TGTGCCAGCAGCGCGTCCGGGACAGGGGTGAACACTGAAGCTTTCTTT. Its translation: CASSASGTGVNTEAFF.

In this sample, this clone turned up a few times. The gene calls are TRBV9 and TRBJ1-1; 8 bases are shared with TRBD1. Unmatched junction bases numbered 7, after V lost 4 bases and J lost 5 bases. The CDR3 extends over 14 amino acids. Germline CDR1 SGDLS, CDR2 YYNGEE. CDR3 region: CASSKRTGGTEAFF. The CDR3 nucleotides are TGTGCCAGCAGCAAACGAACAGGGGGTACTGAAGCTTTCTTT.

The chain uses TRBV12-3 or TRBV12-4 and TRBJ1-1; D is unclear. The CDR3 is made up of 13 amino acids. V lost 5 bases, J lost 7 bases, and 14 bases lay in between. CDR3 DNA sequence: TGTGCCAGCAGTCTAGGAGTCGCGGATGAAGCTTTCTTT. It is translated as CASSLGVADEAFF.

The V and J genes are TRBV5-1 and TRBJ1-6; TRBD1 is a possible D gene (5 bases). Germline CDR1 is SGHRS and CDR2 is YFSETQ. V lost 7 bases, J lost 8 bases, and 16 bases lay in between. The CDR3 contains 14 residues. As DNA, the CDR3 is TGCGCCAGCGGTAGACAGCCTGGGGATTCACCCCTCCACTTT. This encodes CASGRQPGDSPLHF.

The J gene is TRBJ2-7, the V gene TRBV27; D is ambiguous. Trimming cost V 4 bases and J 0 bases, with 4 bases left between them. From germline, CDR1 is MNHEY and CDR2 SMNVEV (reference sequence). This CDR3 region has 12 residues. CDR3 loop: CASSYNSYEQYF. The CDR3 DNA is TGTGCCAGCAGTTATAACTCCTACGAGCAGTACTTC.

The rearrangement joins TRBV27 to TRBJ2-5, with TRBD2 matching over 7 bases. Germline values: CDR1 MNHEY, CDR2 SMNVEV (reference sequence). The CDR3 is 15 amino acids. The V and J ends lost 1 base and 5 bases, in that order; junction bases with no gene match: 7. In DNA, the CDR3 is TGTGCCAGCAGTTTATGGGGGGACGGGGGGGAGACCCAGTACTTC. Residues: CASSLWGDGGETQYF.

The rearrangement joins TRBV24-1 to TRBJ1-1; no clear D. The germline gives CDR1 KGHDR, CDR2 SFDVKD. The CDR3 is 13 residues long. The V end lost 3 bases, the J end lost 1 base, and 5 bases lay between the germline ends. Here the CDR3 reads CATSDGRNTEAFF. CDR3 DNA sequence: TGTGCCACCAGTGATGGCCGGAACACTGAAGCTTTCTTT.